This TCR beta chain derives from a study of sequential checkpoint blockade in melanoma. Study-wide background: Randomization was 1:1 between first-line nivolumab→ipilimumab and ipilimumab→nivolumab. Both treatment sequences were followed by maintenance nivolumab.

Profiling relied on immunoSEQ multiplex PCR, and the TCRdb table lists in-frame clones only, not all of them. The table lists about 27,000 clones, around 77% of them singletons. Noted treatment: randomized to nivolumab then ipilimumab (arm A) or the reverse (arm B). None of the patients previously received DNA-damaging chemotherapy. Live CD3+CD8+ CD19− CD56− cells were sorted from PBMCs. This CDR3 is 15 amino acids long. The V gene's germline CDR1 is MNHNS and CDR2 SASEGT. With V trimmed by 2 bases and J by 10 bases, 6 bases remained unmatched. The specimen was CD8+ T cells sorted from blood (inferred from file names), collected from a patient given nivolumab and ipilimumab in sequence. This rearrangement joins TRBV6-1 to TRBJ1-6, with TRBD1 matching 9 bases. The sequence was collected from a human donor with melanoma. CDR3 region: CASSEPGQGGSPLHF. CDR3 coding DNA: TGTGCCAGCAGTGAACCGGGACAGGGTGGATCACCCCTCCACTTT.